This T cell receptor (beta chain) was obtained from a study of blood T cells in healthy people across ages. It was with a sample-barcoded 5' primer and a J-beta primer mix that a second PCR of roughly 7 to 12 cycles was run. Each CDR3 protein is one row after TCRdb ran MiXCR on the 5' RACE reads. The sample holds roughly 900,000 distinct CDR3 sequences, about 28% seen once. The CDR3 length is 12 residues. Trimming removed 8 bases at V and 8 bases at J, with 16 bases between. From germline, CDR1 is DFQATT and CDR2 SNEGSKA (reference sequence). The V call is TRBV20-1, the J call TRBJ1-3; D not resolved. Sequencing was performed on blood. The receptor's source is a woman of 80 years or more in good health. CDR3 in DNA: TGCAGTCAACGCGGACCGGGAGACACCATATATTTT. Protein sequence: CSQRGPGDTIYF.